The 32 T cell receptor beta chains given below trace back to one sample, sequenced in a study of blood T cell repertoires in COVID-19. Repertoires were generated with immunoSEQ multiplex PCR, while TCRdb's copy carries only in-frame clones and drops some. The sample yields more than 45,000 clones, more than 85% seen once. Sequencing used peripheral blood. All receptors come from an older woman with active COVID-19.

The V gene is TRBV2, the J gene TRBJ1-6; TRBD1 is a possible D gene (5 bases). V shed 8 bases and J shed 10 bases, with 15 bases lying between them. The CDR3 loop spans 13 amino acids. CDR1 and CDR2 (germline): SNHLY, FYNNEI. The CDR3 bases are TGTGCCAGCGGTGTAGACAGCCGATCACCCCTCCACTTT. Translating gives CASGVDSRSPLHF.

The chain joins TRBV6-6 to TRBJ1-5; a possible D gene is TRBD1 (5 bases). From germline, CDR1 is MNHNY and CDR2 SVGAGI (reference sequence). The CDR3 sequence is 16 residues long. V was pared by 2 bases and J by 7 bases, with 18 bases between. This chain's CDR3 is CASSYERQGHGQPQHF. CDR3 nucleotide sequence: TGTGCCAGCAGTTACGAGCGCCAGGGCCATGGACAGCCCCAGCATTTT.

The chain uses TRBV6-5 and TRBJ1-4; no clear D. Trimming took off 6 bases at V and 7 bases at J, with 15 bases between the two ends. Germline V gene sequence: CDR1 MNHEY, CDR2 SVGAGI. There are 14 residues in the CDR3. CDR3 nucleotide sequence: TGTGCCAGCAGGCCCCTCGGGGTCGGTGAAAAACTGTTTTTT. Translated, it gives CASRPLGVGEKLFF.

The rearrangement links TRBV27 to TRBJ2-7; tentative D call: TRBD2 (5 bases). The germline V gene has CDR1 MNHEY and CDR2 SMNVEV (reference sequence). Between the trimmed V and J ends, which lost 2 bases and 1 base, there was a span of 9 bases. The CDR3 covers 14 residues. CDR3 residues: CASSLRGLSYEQYF. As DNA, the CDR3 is TGTGCCAGCAGTTTACGGGGTCTTTCCTACGAGCAGTACTTC.

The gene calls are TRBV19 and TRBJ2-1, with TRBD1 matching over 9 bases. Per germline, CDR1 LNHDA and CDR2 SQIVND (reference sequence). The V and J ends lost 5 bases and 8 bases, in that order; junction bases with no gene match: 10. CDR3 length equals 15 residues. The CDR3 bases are TGTGCCAGTAGTCCCGGGACAGGGTTAATCGATGAGCAGTTCTTC. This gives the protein CASSPGTGLIDEQFF.

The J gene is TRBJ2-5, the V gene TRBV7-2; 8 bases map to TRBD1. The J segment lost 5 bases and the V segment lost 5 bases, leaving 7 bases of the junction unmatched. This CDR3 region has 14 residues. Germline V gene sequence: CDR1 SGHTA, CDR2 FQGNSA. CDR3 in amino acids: CASSKRQGRETQYF. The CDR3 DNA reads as TGTGCCAGCAGCAAACGACAGGGGCGGGAGACCCAGTACTTC.

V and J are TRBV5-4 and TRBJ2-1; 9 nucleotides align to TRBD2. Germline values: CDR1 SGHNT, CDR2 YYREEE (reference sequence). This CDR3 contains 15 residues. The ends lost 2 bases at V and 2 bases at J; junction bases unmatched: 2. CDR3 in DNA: TGTGCCAGCAGCTTCGGGACTAGCCCCTACAATGAGCAGTTCTTC. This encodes CASSFGTSPYNEQFF. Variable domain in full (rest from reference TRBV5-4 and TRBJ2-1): ETGVTQSPTHLIKTRGQQVTLRCSSQSGHNTVSWYQQALGQGPQFIFQYYREEENGRGNFPPRFSGLQFPNYSSELNVNALELDDSALYLCASSFGTSPYNEQFFGPGTRLTVL.

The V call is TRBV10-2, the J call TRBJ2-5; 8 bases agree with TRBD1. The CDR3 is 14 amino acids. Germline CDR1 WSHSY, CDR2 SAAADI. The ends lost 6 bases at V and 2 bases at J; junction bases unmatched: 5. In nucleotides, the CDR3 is TGCGCCAGCAGGACAGGGGATGTACAAGAGACCCAGTACTTC. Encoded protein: CASRTGDVQETQYF.

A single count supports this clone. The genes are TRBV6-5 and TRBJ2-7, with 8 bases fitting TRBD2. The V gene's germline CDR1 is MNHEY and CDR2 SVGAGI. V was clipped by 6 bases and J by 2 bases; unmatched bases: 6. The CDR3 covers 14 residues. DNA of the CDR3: TGTGCCAGCAGGGGACTAGTGGAACCCTACGAGCAGTACTTC. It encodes CASRGLVEPYEQYF.

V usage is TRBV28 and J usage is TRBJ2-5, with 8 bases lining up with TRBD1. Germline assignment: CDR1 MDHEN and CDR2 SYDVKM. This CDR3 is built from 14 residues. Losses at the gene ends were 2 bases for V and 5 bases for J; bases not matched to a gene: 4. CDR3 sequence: CASSLIRQGETQYF. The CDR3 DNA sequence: TGTGCCAGCAGTTTAATTCGACAGGGGGAGACCCAGTACTTC.

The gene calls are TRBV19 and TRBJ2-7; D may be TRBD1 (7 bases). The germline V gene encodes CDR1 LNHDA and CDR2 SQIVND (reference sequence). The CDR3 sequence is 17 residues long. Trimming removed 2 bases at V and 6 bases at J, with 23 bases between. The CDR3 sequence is CASSIMWEDRTPGEQYF. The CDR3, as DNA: TGTGCCAGTAGTATAATGTGGGAGGACAGGACCCCCGGCGAGCAGTACTTC.

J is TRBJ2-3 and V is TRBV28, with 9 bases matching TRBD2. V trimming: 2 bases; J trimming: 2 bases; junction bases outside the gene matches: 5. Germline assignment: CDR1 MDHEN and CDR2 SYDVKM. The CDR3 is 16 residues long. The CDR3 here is CASSLGGRAFTDTQYF. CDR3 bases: TGTGCCAGCAGTTTAGGCGGGAGGGCCTTCACAGATACGCAGTATTTT.

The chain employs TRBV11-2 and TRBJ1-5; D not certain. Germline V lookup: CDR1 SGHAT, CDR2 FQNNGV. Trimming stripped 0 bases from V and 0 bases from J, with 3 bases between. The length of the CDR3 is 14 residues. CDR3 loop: CASSLEASNQPQHF. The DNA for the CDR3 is TGTGCCAGCAGCTTAGAAGCTAGCAATCAGCCCCAGCATTTT.

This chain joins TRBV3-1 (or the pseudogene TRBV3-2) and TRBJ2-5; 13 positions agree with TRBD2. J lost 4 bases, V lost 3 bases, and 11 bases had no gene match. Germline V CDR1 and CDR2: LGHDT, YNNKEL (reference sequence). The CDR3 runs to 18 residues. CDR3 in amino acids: CASSHQLAGGPIPETQYF. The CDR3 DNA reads TGTGCCAGCAGCCATCAACTAGCGGGAGGGCCGATTCCAGAGACCCAGTACTTC.

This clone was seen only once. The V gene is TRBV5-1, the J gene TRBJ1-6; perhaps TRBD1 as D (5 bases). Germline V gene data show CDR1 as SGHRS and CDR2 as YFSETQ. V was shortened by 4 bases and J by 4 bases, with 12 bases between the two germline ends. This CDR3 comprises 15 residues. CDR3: CASSTGDGYNSPLHF. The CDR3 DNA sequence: TGCGCCAGCAGCACGGGGGACGGATATAATTCACCCCTCCACTTT.

CDR3 nucleotides: TGCGCCAGCAGCTCCACCGGGACAGGGTACACTGAAGCTTTCTTT. It specifies CASSSTGTGYTEAFF. The chain joins TRBV5-1 to TRBJ1-1, with TRBD1 matching over 9 bases. The CDR3 length is 15 residues. After removal of 3 bases from V and 3 bases from J, the junction contained 6 bases not matched to a gene. Germline V gene data show CDR1 as SGHRS and CDR2 as YFSETQ.

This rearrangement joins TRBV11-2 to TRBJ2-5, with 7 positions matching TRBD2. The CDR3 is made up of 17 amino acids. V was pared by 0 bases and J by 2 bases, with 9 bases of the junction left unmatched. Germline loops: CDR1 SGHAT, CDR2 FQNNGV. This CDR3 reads CASSLDVAGASQETQYF. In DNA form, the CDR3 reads TGTGCCAGCAGCTTAGACGTCGCGGGAGCCTCTCAAGAGACCCAGTACTTC. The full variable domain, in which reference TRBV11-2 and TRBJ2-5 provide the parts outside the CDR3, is EAGVAQSPRYKIIEKRQSVAFWCNPISGHATLYWYQQILGQGPKLLIQFQNNGVVDDSQLPKDRFSAERLKGVDSTLKIQPAKLEDSAVYLCASSLDVAGASQETQYFGPGTRLLVL.

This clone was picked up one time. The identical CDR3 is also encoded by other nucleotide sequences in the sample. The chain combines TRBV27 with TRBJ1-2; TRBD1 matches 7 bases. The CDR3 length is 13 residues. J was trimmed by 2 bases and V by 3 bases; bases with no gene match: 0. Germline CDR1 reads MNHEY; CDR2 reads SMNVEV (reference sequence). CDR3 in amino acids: CASSLTGNYGYTF. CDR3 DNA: TGTGCCAGCAGTTTGACAGGGAACTATGGCTACACCTTC.

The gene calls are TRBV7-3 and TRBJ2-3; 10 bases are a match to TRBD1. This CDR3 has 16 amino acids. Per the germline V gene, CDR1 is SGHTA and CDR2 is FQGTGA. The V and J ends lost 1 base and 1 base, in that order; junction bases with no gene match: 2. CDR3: CASSLMGTGGTDTQYF. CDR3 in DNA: TGTGCCAGCAGCTTAATGGGGACAGGGGGCACAGATACGCAGTATTTT.

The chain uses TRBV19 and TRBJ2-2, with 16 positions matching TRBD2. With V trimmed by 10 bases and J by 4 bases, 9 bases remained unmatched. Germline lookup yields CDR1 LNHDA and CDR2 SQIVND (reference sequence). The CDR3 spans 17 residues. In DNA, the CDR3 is TGTGCCACCGGGACTAGCGGGAGGGCCGGGGTCACCGGGGAGCTGTTTTTT. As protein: CATGTSGRAGVTGELFF.

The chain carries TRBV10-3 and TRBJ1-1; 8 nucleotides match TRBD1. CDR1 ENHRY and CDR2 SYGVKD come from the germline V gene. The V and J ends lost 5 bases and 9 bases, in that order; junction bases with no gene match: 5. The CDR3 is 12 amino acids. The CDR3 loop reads CAISPDRGQAFF. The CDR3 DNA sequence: TGTGCCATCAGTCCAGACAGGGGCCAAGCTTTCTTT.

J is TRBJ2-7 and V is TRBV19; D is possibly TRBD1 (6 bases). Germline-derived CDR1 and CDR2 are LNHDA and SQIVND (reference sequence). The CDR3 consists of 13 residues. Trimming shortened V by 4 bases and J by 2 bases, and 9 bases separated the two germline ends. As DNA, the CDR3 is TGTGCCAGTAGTAAGGACAGCCCCTACGAGCAGTACTTC. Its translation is CASSKDSPYEQYF.

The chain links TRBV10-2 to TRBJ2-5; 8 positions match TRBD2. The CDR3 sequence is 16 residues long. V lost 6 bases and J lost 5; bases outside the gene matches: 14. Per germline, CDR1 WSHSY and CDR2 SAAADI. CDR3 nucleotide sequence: TGCGCCAGCAGCCCCGCTCGGGAGGGATTGGGGGAGACCCAGTACTTC. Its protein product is CASSPAREGLGETQYF.

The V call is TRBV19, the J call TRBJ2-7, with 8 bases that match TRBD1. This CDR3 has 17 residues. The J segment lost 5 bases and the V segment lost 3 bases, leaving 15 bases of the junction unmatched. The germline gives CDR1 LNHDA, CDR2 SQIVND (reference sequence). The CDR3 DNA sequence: TGTGCCAGTAGTATTCCAGGGGGCGTCCTCGGAAAAGACGAGCAGTACTTC. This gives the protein CASSIPGGVLGKDEQYF.

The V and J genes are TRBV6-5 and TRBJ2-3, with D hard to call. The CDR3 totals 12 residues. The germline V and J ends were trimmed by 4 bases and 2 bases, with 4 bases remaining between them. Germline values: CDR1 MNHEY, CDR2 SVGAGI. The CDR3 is CASSSSTDTQYF. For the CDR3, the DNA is TGTGCCAGCAGTTCTTCCACAGATACGCAGTATTTT.

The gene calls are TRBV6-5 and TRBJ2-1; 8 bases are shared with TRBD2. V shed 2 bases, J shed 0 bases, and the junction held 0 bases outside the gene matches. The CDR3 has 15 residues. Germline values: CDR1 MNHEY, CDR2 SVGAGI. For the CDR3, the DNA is TGTGCCAGCAGTTACCGGGAGGGCTCCTACAATGAGCAGTTCTTC. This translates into CASSYREGSYNEQFF.

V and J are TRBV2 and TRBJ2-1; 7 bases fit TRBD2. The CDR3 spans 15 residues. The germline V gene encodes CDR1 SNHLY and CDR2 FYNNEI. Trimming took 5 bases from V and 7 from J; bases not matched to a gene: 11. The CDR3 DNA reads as TGTGCCAGCAGTCTCGGACTAGAGGGTTCGAATGAGCAGTTCTTC. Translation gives CASSLGLEGSNEQFF.

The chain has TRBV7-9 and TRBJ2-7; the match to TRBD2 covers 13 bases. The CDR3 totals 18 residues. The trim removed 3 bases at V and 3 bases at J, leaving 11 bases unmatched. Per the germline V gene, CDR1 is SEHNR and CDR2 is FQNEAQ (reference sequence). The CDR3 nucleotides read TGTGCCAGCAGCTTGGGACAGGGGGGACTAGCGGGAAACTACGAGCAGTACTTC. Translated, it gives CASSLGQGGLAGNYEQYF. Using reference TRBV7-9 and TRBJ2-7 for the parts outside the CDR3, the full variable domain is DTGVSQNPRHKITKRGQNVTFRCDPISEHNRLYWYRQTLGQGPEFLTYFQNEAQLEKSRLLSDRFSAERPKGSFSTLEIQRTEQGDSAMYLCASSLGQGGLAGNYEQYFGPGTRLTVT.

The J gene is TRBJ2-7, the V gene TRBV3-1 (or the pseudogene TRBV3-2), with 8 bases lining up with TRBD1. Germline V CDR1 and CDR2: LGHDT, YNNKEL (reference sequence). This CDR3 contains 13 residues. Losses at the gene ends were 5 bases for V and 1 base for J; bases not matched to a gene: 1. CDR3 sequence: CASSWTGSYEQYF. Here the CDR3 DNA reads TGTGCCAGCAGCTGGACAGGGTCCTACGAGCAGTACTTC.

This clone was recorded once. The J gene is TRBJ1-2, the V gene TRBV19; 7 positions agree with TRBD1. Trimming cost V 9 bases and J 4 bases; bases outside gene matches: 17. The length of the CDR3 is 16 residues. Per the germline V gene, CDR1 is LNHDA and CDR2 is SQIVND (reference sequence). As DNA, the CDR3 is TGTGCCAGCCATCTGACAGGGTCGACTTCTATCTATGGCTACACCTTC. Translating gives CASHLTGSTSIYGYTF.

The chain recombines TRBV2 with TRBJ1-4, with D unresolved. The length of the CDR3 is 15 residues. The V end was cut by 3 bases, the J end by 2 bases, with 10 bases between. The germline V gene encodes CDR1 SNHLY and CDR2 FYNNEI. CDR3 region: CASSEILGTNEKLFF. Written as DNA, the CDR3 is TGTGCCAGCAGTGAGATCCTGGGCACTAATGAAAAACTGTTTTTT.

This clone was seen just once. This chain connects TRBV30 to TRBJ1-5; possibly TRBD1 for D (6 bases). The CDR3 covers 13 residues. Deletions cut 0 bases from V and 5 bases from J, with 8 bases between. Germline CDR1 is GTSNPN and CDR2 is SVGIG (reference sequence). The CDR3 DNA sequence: TGTGCCTGGAGTGTAGGGGGGGATCAGCCCCAGCATTTT. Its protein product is CAWSVGGDQPQHF.